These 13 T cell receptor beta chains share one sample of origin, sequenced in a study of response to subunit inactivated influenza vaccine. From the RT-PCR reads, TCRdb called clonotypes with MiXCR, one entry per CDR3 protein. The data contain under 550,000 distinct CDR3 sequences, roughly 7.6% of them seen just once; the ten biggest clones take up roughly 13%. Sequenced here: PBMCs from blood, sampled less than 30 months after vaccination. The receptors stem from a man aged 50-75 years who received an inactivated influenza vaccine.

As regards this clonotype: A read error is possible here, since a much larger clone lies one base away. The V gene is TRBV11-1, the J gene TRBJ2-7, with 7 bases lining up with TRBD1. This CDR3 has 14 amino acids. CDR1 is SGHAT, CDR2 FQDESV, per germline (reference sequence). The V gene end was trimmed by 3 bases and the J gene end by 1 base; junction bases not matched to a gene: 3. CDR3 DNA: TGTGCCAGCAGCTTCGGGACAGAGTCCTACGAGCAGTACTTC. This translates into CASSFGTESYEQYF.

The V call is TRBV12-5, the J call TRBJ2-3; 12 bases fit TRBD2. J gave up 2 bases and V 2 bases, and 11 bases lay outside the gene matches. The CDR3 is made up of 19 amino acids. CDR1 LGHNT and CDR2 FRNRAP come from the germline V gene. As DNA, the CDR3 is TGTGCTAGTGGTTTGTGCCTTAGGACTAGCGGGGCAGACACAGATACGCAGTATTTT. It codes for CASGLCLRTSGADTDTQYF.

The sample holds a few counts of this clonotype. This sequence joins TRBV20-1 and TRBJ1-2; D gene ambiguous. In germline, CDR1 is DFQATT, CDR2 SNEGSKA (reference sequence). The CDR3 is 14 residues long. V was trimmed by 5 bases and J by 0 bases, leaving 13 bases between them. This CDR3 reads CSAPRVQTNYGYTF. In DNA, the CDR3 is TGCAGTGCTCCCCGCGTGCAGACTAACTATGGCTACACCTTC.

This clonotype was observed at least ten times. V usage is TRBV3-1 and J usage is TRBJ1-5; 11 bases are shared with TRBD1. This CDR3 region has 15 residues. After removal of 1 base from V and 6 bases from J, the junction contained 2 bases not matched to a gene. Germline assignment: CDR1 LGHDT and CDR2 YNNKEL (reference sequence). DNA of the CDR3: TGTGCCAGCAGCCAAGGGACAGGGGGCAGTCAGCCCCAGCATTTT. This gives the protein CASSQGTGGSQPQHF.

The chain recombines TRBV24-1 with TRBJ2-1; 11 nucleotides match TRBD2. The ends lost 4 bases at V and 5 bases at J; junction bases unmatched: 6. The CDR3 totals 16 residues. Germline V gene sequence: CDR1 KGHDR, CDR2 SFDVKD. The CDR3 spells CATSDLSGGAHNEQFF. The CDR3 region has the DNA TGTGCCACCAGTGACCTTAGCGGGGGGGCCCACAATGAGCAGTTCTTC.

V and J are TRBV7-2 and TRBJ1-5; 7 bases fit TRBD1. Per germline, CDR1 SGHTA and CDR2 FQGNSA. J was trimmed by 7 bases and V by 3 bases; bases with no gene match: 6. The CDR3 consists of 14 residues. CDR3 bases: TGTGCCAGCAGCTTGAGGTCAGGGGGGCAGCCCCAGCATTTT. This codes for CASSLRSGGQPQHF.

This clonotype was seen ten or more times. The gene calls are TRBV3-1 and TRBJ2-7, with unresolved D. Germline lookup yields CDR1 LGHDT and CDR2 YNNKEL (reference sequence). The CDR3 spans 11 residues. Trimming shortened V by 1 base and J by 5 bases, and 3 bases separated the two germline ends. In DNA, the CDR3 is TGTGCCAGCAGCCAAGTTGACGAGCAGTACTTC. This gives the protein CASSQVDEQYF.

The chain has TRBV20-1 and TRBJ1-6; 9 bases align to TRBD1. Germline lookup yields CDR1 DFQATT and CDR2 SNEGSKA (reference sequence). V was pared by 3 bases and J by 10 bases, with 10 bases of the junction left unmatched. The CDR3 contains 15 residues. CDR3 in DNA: TGCAGTGCTAGCTATACAGGGGGCGGAGGGTCACCCCTCCACTTT. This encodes CSASYTGGGGSPLHF.

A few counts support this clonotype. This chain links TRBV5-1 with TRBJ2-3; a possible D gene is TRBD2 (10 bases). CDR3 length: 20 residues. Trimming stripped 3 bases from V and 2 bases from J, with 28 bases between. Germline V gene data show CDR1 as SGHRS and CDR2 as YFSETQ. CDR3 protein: CASSYPGQGAGGNPTDTQYF. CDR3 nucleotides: TGCGCCAGCAGCTATCCGGGACAGGGAGCGGGGGGGAACCCCACAGATACGCAGTATTTT.

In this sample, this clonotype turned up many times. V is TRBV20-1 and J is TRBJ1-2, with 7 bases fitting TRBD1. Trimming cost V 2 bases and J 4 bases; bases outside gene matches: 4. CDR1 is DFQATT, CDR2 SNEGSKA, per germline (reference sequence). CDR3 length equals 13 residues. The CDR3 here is CSARTDRSYGYTF. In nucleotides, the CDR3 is TGCAGTGCTAGAACGGACAGGTCCTATGGCTACACCTTC.

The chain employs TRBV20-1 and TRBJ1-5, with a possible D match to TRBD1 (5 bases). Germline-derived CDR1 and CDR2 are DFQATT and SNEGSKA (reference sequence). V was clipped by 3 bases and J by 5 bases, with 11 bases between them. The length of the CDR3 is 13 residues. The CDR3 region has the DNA TGCAGTGCTAGTCCTGGAGGGGATCAGCCCCAGCATTTT. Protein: CSASPGGDQPQHF.

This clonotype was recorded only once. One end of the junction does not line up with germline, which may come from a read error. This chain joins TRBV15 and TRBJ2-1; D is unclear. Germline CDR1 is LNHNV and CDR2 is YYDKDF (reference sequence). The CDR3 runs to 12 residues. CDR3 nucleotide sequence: TGTGCCACCAGCTCACAAGGAGTGATTCGGCTCTTC. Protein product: CATSSQGVIRLF.

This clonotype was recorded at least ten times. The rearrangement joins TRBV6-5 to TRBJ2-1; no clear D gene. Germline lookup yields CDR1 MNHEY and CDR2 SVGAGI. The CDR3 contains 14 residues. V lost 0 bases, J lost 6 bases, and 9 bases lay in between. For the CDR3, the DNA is TGTGCCAGCAGTTACTCGGCCCGTTTCAATGAGCAGTTCTTC. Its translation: CASSYSARFNEQFF.